Shown below are 6 T cell receptor beta chains from a single sample sequenced in a study of cytomegalovirus exposure and HLA in healthy donors. Libraries were prepared by immunoSEQ multiplex PCR; TCRdb keeps only in-frame clonotypes and omits some of them. The data hold approximately 81,000 clones, with 85% to 95% observed a single time. The material sequenced was PBMCs. The receptors shown here come from a man aged 18 to 30 in good health and CMV-seronegative.

This chain uses TRBV7-6 with TRBJ2-5; D may be TRBD1 (6 bases). Germline CDR1 reads SGHVS; CDR2 reads FNYEAQ. There are 18 residues in the CDR3. V shed 1 base and J shed 0 bases, with 18 bases lying between them. The CDR3 sequence: CASSLVYRTGRYQETQYF. For the CDR3, the DNA is TGTGCCAGCAGCTTAGTCTACCGCACAGGGCGGTACCAAGAGACCCAGTACTTC.

The chain is built from TRBV7-3 and TRBJ2-1; D may be TRBD1 (5 bases). CDR1 and CDR2 from the germline V gene are SGHTA and FQGTGA. This CDR3 is built from 13 residues. Trimming took 2 bases from V and 8 from J, leaving 10 bases between them. The CDR3 nucleotides read TGTGCCAGCAGCTTAGGAACAGGCGATGAGCAGTTCTTC. It yields the protein CASSLGTGDEQFF. The complete variable domain, with remaining parts taken from reference TRBV7-3 and TRBJ2-1, reads GAGVSQTPSNKVTEKGKYVELRCDPISGHTALYWYRQSLGQGPEFLIYFQGTGAADDSGLPNDRFFAVRPEGSVSTLKIQRTERGDSAVYLCASSLGTGDEQFFGPGTRLTVL.

The chain links TRBV7-9 to TRBJ2-1; TRBD2 aligns across 9 bases. The V segment lost 5 bases and the J segment 8 bases; nucleotides outside the gene matches: 4. Looked up from germline, CDR1 is SEHNR and CDR2 is FQNEAQ (reference sequence). The CDR3 covers 13 residues. The CDR3: CASSPRLADEQFF. The CDR3 DNA is TGTGCCAGCAGCCCCCGACTAGCGGATGAGCAGTTCTTC.

The chain carries TRBV10-3 and TRBJ1-2, with 8 nucleotides matching TRBD1. The CDR3 spans 16 residues. Looked up from germline, CDR1 is ENHRY and CDR2 is SYGVKD. J lost 8 bases, V lost 1 base, and 12 bases had no gene match. CDR3: CAISEFPRQGSEGYTF. In nucleotides, the CDR3 is TGTGCCATCAGTGAGTTTCCTCGACAGGGGAGTGAGGGCTACACCTTC.

The table lists this clone with a few counts. The CDR3 sequence: CSAYRVNAFF. The DNA for the CDR3 is TGCAGCGCCTACAGGGTGAATGCTTTCTTT. The gene calls are TRBV29-1 and TRBJ1-1, with D perhaps matching TRBD1 (6 bases). V lost 7 bases, J lost 11 bases, and 14 bases lay in between. The germline gives CDR1 SQVTM, CDR2 ANQGSEA. The CDR3 loop spans 10 amino acids.

This clone appeared once. V and J are TRBV11-2 and TRBJ2-4; tentative D call: TRBD1 (6 bases). Deletions cut 5 bases from V and 0 bases from J, with 17 bases between. There are 17 residues in the CDR3. The V gene's germline CDR1 is SGHAT and CDR2 FQNNGV. The CDR3 protein is CASSRDTSSLAKNIQYF. The CDR3 region has the DNA TGTGCCAGCAGCCGGGACACTTCGTCCCTAGCCAAAAACATTCAGTACTTC.